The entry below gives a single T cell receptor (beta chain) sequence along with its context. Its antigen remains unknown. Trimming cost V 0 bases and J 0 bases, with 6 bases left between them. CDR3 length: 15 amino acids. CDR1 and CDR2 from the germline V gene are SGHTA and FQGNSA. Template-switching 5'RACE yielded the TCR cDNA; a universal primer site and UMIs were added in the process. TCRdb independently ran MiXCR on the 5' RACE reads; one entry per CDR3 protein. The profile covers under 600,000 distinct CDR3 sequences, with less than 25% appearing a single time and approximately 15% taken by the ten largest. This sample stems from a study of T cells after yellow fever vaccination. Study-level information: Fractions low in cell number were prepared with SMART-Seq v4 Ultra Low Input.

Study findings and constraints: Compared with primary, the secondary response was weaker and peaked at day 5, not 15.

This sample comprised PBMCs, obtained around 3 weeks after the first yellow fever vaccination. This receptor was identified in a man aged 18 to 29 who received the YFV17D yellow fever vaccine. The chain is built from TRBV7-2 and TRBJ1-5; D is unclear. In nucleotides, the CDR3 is TGTGCCAGCAGCTTAGCCGGCCTTAGCAATCAGCCCCAGCATTTT. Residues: CASSLAGLSNQPQHF.